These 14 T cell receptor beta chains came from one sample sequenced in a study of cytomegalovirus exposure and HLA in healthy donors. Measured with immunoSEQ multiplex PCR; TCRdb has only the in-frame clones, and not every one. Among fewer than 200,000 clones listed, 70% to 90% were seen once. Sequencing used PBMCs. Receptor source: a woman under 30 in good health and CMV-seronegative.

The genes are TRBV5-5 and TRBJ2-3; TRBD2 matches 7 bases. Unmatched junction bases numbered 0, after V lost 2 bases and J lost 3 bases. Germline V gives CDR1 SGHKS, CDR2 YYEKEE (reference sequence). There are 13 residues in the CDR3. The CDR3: CASSFGGTDTQYF. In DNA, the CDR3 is TGTGCCAGCAGCTTCGGGGGGACAGATACGCAGTATTTT.

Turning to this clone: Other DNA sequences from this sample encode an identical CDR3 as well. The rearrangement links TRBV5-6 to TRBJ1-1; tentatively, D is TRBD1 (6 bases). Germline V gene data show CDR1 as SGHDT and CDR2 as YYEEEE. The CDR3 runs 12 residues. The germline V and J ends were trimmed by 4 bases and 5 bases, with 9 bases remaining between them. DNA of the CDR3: TGTGCCAGCAGCCTCAGGGGAACTGAAGCTTTCTTT. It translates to CASSLRGTEAFF.

CDR3: CASSRATAGGPKDTQYF. For the CDR3, the DNA is TGTGCCAGTAGTCGAGCAACCGCGGGGGGGCCTAAAGATACGCAGTATTTT. V gene TRBV19 combines with J gene TRBJ2-3; 9 bases fit TRBD2. Germline loops: CDR1 LNHDA, CDR2 SQIVND (reference sequence). J gave up 5 bases and V 5 bases, and 14 bases lay outside the gene matches. This CDR3 has 17 residues.

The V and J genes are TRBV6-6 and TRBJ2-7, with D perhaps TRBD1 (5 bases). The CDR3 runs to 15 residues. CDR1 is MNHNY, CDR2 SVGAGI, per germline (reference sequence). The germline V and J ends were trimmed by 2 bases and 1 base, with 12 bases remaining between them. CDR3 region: CASSYPDRFSYEQYF. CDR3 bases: TGTGCCAGCAGTTACCCCGACAGATTTTCCTACGAGCAGTACTTC.

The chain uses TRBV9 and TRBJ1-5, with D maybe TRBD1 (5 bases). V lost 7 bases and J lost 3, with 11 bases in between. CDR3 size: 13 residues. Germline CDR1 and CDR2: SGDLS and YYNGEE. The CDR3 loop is CASAQGYNQPQHF. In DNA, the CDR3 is TGTGCCAGCGCGCAGGGATACAATCAGCCCCAGCATTTT.

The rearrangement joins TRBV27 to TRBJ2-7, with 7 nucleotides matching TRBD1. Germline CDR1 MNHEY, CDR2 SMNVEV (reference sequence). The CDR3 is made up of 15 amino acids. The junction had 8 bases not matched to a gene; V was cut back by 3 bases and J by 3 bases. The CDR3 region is CASSFLDRDRYEQYF. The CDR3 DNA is TGTGCCAGCAGTTTTTTAGACAGGGATCGCTACGAGCAGTACTTC.

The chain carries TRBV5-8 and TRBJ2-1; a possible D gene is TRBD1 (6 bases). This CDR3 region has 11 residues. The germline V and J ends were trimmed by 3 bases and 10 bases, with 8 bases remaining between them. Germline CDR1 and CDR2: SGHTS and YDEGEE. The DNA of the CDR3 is TGTGCCAGCAGCTCCGGGACAGAGCAGTTCTTC. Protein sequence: CASSSGTEQFF.

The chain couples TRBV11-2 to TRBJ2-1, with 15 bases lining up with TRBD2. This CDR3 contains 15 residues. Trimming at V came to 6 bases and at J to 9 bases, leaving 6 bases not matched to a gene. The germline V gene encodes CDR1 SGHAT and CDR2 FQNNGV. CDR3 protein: CASRDGTSGRLEQFF. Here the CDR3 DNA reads TGTGCCAGCAGAGACGGGACTAGCGGGAGGCTTGAGCAGTTCTTC.

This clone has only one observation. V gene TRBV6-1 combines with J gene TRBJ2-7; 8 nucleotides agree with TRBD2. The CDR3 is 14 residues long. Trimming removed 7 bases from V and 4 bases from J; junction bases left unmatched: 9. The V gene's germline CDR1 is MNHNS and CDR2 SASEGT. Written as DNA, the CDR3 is TGTGCCAGCAACCAACGCGGGGGGAGGTACGAGCAGTACTTC. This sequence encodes CASNQRGGRYEQYF.

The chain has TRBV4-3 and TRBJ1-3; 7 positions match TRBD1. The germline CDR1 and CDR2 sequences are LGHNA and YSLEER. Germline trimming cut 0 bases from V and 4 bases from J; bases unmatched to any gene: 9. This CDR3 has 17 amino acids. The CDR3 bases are TGCGCCAGCAGCCAAGAAGGCCCGAGAGGGGGCGGAAACACCATATATTTT. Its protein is CASSQEGPRGGGNTIYF.

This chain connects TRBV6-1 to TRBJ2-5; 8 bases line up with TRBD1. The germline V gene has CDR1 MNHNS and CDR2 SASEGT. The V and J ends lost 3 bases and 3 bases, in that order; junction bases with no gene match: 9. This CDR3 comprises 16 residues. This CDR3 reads CASSDLTGTGKETQYF. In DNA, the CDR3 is TGTGCCAGCAGTGACCTTACCGGGACAGGAAAAGAGACCCAGTACTTC.

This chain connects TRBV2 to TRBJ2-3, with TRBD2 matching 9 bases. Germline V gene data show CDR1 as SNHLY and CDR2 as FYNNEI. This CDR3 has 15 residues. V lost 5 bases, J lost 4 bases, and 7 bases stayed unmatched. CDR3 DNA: TGTGCCAGCAGTTCTAGCGGGATGGGGGCAGATACGCAGTATTTT. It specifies CASSSSGMGADTQYF.

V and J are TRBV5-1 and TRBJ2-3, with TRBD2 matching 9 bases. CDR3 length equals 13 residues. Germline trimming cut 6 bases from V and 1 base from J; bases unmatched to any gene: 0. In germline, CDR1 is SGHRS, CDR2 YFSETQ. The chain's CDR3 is CASTSGGTDTQYF. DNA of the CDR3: TGCGCCAGCACTAGCGGGGGCACAGATACGCAGTATTTT.

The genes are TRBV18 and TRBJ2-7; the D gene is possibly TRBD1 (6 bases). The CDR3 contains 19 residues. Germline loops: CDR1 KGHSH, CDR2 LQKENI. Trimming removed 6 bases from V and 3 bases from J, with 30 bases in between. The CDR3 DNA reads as TGTGCCAGCTCCCCAAATATTGACCTTGCCGGGACATCAAACTACGAGCAGTACTTC. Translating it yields CASSPNIDLAGTSNYEQYF.